The rows below give T cell receptor beta chains drawn from one sample of a study of T-cell memory formation after mild COVID-19. TCRdb re-derived calls from the 5' RACE reads in MiXCR, one entry per CDR3 protein. The data show roughly 450,000 distinct CDR3 sequences, with about a sixth seen just once and roughly a fifth held by the top ten. Source material: PBMCs or a T cell subset sorted from them (not recorded which). These receptor sequences come from a man younger than 35 who had mild COVID-19 (a few samples of this study predate the infection). Cell type and time point are not known. The CDR3 runs from the conserved cysteine through the conserved F or W. Fields, in order: CDR3 length, clone size, D gene, J gene, V gene, CDR3 protein, CDR3 DNA. A D gene is named only where the DNA matches it firmly. Some rows mark clone size as missing; the rest say once, few, many or name a class of expanded clone.

>13|-|-|TRBJ2-5|TRBV7-3
CASSFTREETQYF
TGTGCCAGCAGCTTCACGAGGGAAGAGACCCAGTACTTC
>12|-|-|TRBJ1-1|TRBV7-9
CASRAANTEAFF
TGTGCCAGCAGGGCAGCGAACACTGAAGCTTTCTTT
>15|-|-|TRBJ1-2|TRBV10-2
CASSEAQGNSYGYTF
TGCGCCAGCAGTGAGGCCCAGGGAAACAGCTATGGCTACACCTTC
>13|-|-|TRBJ2-7|TRBV5-4
CASSLLGGTEQYF
TGTGCCAGCAGCTTATTAGGAGGCACCGAGCAGTACTTC
>14|-|TRBD1|TRBJ1-1|TRBV6-5
CASSYSEQGSEAFF
TGTGCCAGCAGTTACTCGGAACAGGGGAGTGAAGCTTTCTTT
>15|-|TRBD1|TRBJ1-2|TRBV6-2/TRBV6-3
CASSSHRGRGYGYTF
TGTGCCAGCAGTTCCCACAGGGGGCGAGGCTATGGCTACACCTTC
>16|few|TRBD2|TRBJ2-1|TRBV12-3/TRBV12-4
CASSYRGLAGENEQFF
TGTGCCAGCAGTTATAGGGGACTAGCGGGGGAAAATGAGCAGTTCTTC
>14|few|-|TRBJ2-3|TRBV27
CASRLTSWTDTQYF
TGTGCCAGCAGACTTACTAGTTGGACAGATACGCAGTATTTT
>16|few|TRBD1|TRBJ1-5|TRBV4-2
CASSPNYRGSNQPQHF
TGTGCCAGCAGTCCTAATTACAGGGGAAGCAATCAGCCCCAGCATTTT
>16|-|TRBD1|TRBJ1-1|TRBV7-2
CASGLIGGRVSAEAFF
TGTGCCAGCGGTCTGATAGGGGGCCGGGTGAGTGCTGAAGCTTTCTTT
>18|-|-|TRBJ2-6|TRBV19
CASRPPGRIISGANVLTF
TGTGCCAGTAGGCCCCCGGGACGGATCATCTCTGGGGCCAACGTCCTGACTTTC
>14|-|-|TRBJ1-2|TRBV6-2/TRBV6-3
CASTPTGGSYGYTF
TGTGCCAGCACCCCAACTGGGGGCAGCTATGGCTACACCTTC
>16|-|-|TRBJ1-1|TRBV5-1
CASSPRPDPRDTEAFF
TGCGCCAGCAGCCCCCGCCCGGACCCTAGGGACACTGAAGCTTTCTTT
>13|-|-|TRBJ2-3|TRBV20-1
CSAIGGVKDTQYF
TGCAGTGCTATCGGCGGGGTTAAAGATACGCAGTATTTT
>13|few|-|TRBJ1-2|TRBV4-1
CASSRTADYGYTF
TGCGCCAGCAGCCGGACGGCCGACTATGGCTACACCTTC
>12|few|-|TRBJ2-5|TRBV21-1
CPKQRAEETQYF
TGTCCTAAGCAGCGGGCAGAAGAGACCCAGTACTTC
>13|few|-|TRBJ2-1|TRBV18
CASSSGFTDEQFF
TGTGCCAGCTCTTCAGGGTTCACGGATGAGCAGTTCTTC
>14|-|-|TRBJ1-2|TRBV4-1
CASSHRWATDGYTF
TGCGCCAGCAGCCATCGGTGGGCCACCGATGGCTACACCTTC
>12|-|-|TRBJ2-1|TRBV15
CATSPRPNEQFF
TGTGCCACCAGCCCCCGCCCAAATGAGCAGTTCTTC
>15|-|-|TRBJ1-5|TRBV20-1
CSAVHQFSGNQPQHF
TGCAGTGCCGTACACCAATTTTCTGGCAATCAGCCCCAGCATTTT
>16|few|-|TRBJ2-5|TRBV15
CATSRDTGGLLGTQYF
TGTGCCACCAGCAGAGATACGGGCGGCCTCTTGGGGACCCAGTACTTC
>14|-|-|TRBJ1-2|TRBV6-2/TRBV6-3
CASSYVSLATGYTF
TGTGCCAGCAGTTACGTGTCTTTGGCAACTGGCTACACCTTC
>14|-|TRBD1|TRBJ2-7|TRBV7-2
CASSPWTGYYEQYF
TGTGCCAGCAGCCCCTGGACAGGGTACTACGAGCAGTACTTC
>14|few|TRBD1|TRBJ2-7|TRBV12-3/TRBV12-4
CASSSQGAYYEQYF
TGTGCCAGCAGCTCACAGGGGGCCTACTACGAGCAGTACTTC
>17|few|TRBD2|TRBJ2-5|TRBV5-1
CASSLAPAGGNQETQYF
TGCGCCAGCAGCTTGGCCCCAGCGGGGGGGAACCAAGAGACCCAGTACTTC
>13|-|-|TRBJ1-5|TRBV29-1
CSVTGGGNQPQHF
TGCAGCGTAACTGGCGGGGGAAATCAGCCCCAGCATTTT
>13|few|TRBD1|TRBJ1-2|TRBV29-1
CSVQGADNYGYTF
TGCAGCGTTCAGGGGGCAGATAACTATGGCTACACCTTC
>14|-|TRBD2|TRBJ2-5|TRBV10-2
CASSRRGTQETQYF
TGCGCCAGCAGTCGGCGGGGGACCCAAGAGACCCAGTACTTC
>16|few|TRBD2|TRBJ2-5|TRBV20-1
CSANPLGLLAGETQYF
TGCAGTGCCAACCCTCTGGGGCTCCTAGCGGGGGAGACCCAGTACTTC
>15|few|-|TRBJ2-7|TRBV10-2
CASSDSGGSSYEQYF
TGCGCCAGCAGTGACTCTGGGGGGAGCTCCTACGAGCAGTACTTC
>16|many|-|TRBJ2-3|TRBV7-9
CASSLIGRGAKDTQYF
TGTGCCAGCAGCTTAATTGGCAGGGGAGCGAAAGATACGCAGTATTTT
>13|-|-|TRBJ2-6|TRBV28
CASFTSGANVLTF
TGTGCCAGCTTCACCTCTGGGGCCAACGTCCTGACTTTC
>14|few|TRBD1|TRBJ1-4|TRBV7-9
CASSVQGANEKLFF
TGTGCCAGCAGCGTTCAGGGGGCTAATGAAAAACTGTTTTTT
>13|few|-|TRBJ1-5|TRBV6-5
CASRYDSNQPQHF
TGTGCCAGCAGGTACGATAGCAATCAGCCCCAGCATTTT
>15|-|TRBD2|TRBJ2-3|TRBV20-1
CSAGTSGGGTDTQYF
TGCAGTGCTGGGACTAGCGGGGGGGGCACAGATACGCAGTATTTT
>13|-|-|TRBJ2-5|TRBV7-2
CASSSGTTETQYF
TGTGCCAGCAGCTCCGGGACGACGGAGACCCAGTACTTC
>15|once|-|TRBJ2-1|TRBV6-5
CASSHYAGPYNEQFF
TGTGCCAGCAGTCATTACGCAGGGCCGTACAATGAGCAGTTCTTC
>16|-|TRBD2|TRBJ2-2|TRBV7-2
CASSLGRGTRTGELFF
TGTGCCAGCAGCTTAGGGCGGGGGACCCGCACCGGGGAGCTGTTTTTT
>12|-|-|TRBJ1-1|TRBV28
CASRPITTEAFF
TGTGCCAGCAGACCCATCACCACTGAAGCTTTCTTT
>15|few|-|TRBJ2-5|TRBV23-1
CASTLGVRTEETQYF
TGCGCCAGCACCTTAGGGGTTAGGACAGAAGAGACCCAGTACTTC
>16|-|TRBD2|TRBJ2-3|TRBV12-3/TRBV12-4
CASSLSSGWGTDTQYF
TGTGCCAGCAGTTTATCTAGCGGGTGGGGGACAGATACGCAGTATTTT
>16|-|-|TRBJ2-2|TRBV4-1
CASSQDFGQYTGELFF
TGCGCCAGCAGCCAAGATTTTGGCCAGTACACCGGGGAGCTGTTTTTT
>14|few|TRBD1|TRBJ1-2|TRBV7-9
CASSPRTGAGGYTF
TGTGCCAGCAGCCCCCGGACAGGGGCGGGAGGCTACACCTTC
>15|-|TRBD1|TRBJ2-3|TRBV6-5
CASSHRGPISDTQYF
TGTGCCAGCAGTCACAGGGGCCCCATTTCGGATACGCAGTATTTT
>16|-|-|TRBJ1-1|TRBV7-2
CASSSYSSGAHTEAFF
TGTGCCAGCAGCTCCTACTCGTCGGGGGCGCACACTGAAGCTTTCTTT
>14|-|-|TRBJ2-1|TRBV11-2
CASGEDWRNNEQFF
TGTGCCAGCGGAGAGGACTGGAGAAACAATGAGCAGTTCTTC
>13|-|TRBD2|TRBJ2-7|TRBV7-9
CASAPAGVGEQYF
TGTGCCAGCGCCCCAGCGGGGGTCGGCGAGCAGTACTTC
>15|-|TRBD2|TRBJ2-1|TRBV7-8
CASSVGTSSYTEQFF
TGTGCCAGCAGCGTCGGGACTAGCTCCTACACTGAGCAGTTCTTC
>13|-|-|TRBJ2-4|TRBV12-3/TRBV12-4
CASSLGFRDIQYF
TGTGCCAGCAGTTTAGGCTTTCGGGACATTCAGTACTTC
>11|-|-|TRBJ2-4|TRBV7-9
CASSPAGIQYF
TGTGCCAGCAGCCCCGCTGGCATTCAGTACTTC
>15|-|TRBD1|TRBJ1-2|TRBV4-2
CASSQATGDIDGYTF
TGTGCCAGCAGCCAAGCCACAGGGGATATCGACGGCTACACCTTC
>18|many|-|TRBJ2-1|TRBV7-2
CASSLDSSRSRGDNEQFF
TGTGCCAGCAGCTTAGACTCTAGTCGGTCCAGGGGGGACAATGAGCAGTTCTTC
>13|-|-|TRBJ1-1|TRBV10-3
CAISEGMNTEAFF
TGTGCCATCAGTGAAGGGATGAACACTGAAGCTTTCTTT
>11|-|-|TRBJ1-1|TRBV20-1
CSAARGTEAFF
TGCAGTGCCGCGCGGGGTACTGAAGCTTTCTTT
>16|-|TRBD1|TRBJ2-1|TRBV7-8
CASSLALQGAPGEQFF
TGTGCCAGCAGCTTAGCGTTGCAGGGGGCGCCGGGTGAGCAGTTCTTC
>15|few|-|TRBJ2-3|TRBV7-3
CASSDLGAGGDTQYF
TGTGCCAGCAGCGACCTGGGGGCCGGGGGAGATACGCAGTATTTT
>13|-|-|TRBJ1-2|TRBV7-8
CASSPGAEYGYTF
TGTGCCAGCAGCCCGGGAGCCGAATATGGCTACACCTTC
>15|many|-|TRBJ2-2|TRBV5-1
CASSLAGANTGELFF
TGCGCCAGCAGCTTGGCAGGGGCAAACACCGGGGAGCTGTTTTTT
>13|-|-|TRBJ1-1|TRBV5-1
CASRRWGDTEAFF
TGCGCCAGCCGTCGTTGGGGAGACACTGAAGCTTTCTTT